Listed here are 15 T cell receptor beta chains from one sample, sequenced in a study of Ad26.COV2.S vaccination and SARS-CoV-2 variants. This table comes from immunoSEQ multiplex PCR, and its TCRdb copy is limited to in-frame clones, with some not included. This sample yields about 350,000 clones, of which around 90% are seen a single time; 6.4% belongs to the top ten. Treatment described: some 20 received Ad26.COV2.S at low or high dose, single or two shots; 5 received placebo; per-sample allocation not given. Samples analyzed were those drawn on day 63 after the first vaccine or placebo injection. The sample in question was peripheral blood, obtained in a trial of Ad26.COV2.S vaccine versus placebo. The receptors originated from a person aged 18-60 years who received the Ad26.COV2.S COVID-19 vaccine or a placebo.

The chain joins TRBV6-5 to TRBJ1-5; 9 bases are a match to TRBD1. There are 13 residues in the CDR3. Germline values: CDR1 MNHEY, CDR2 SVGAGI. The J segment lost 7 bases and the V segment lost 6 bases, leaving 4 bases of the junction unmatched. CDR3 in DNA: TGTGCCAGCAGCCGGGACAGGGACCAGCCCCAGCATTTT. Its translation is CASSRDRDQPQHF.

This chain links TRBV27 with TRBJ1-2, with D possibly being TRBD1 (6 bases). This CDR3 is built from 17 residues. The germline CDR1 and CDR2 sequences are MNHEY and SMNVEV (reference sequence). V was shortened by 1 base and J by 5 bases, with 20 bases between the two germline ends. The CDR3 loop reads CASSLLGGGERQYGYTF. CDR3 sequence (DNA): TGTGCCAGCAGTTTATTAGGGGGGGGAGAGCGCCAGTATGGCTACACCTTC.

This sequence joins TRBV6-5 and TRBJ2-7; the D gene is possibly TRBD1 (6 bases). The CDR3 is made up of 16 amino acids. Between the trimmed V and J ends, which lost 2 bases and 3 bases, there was a span of 17 bases. Germline V gene lookup returns CDR1 MNHEY and CDR2 SVGAGI. DNA of the CDR3: TGTGCCAGCAGTTACGGTGTTACGGGACACCGCTACGAGCAGTACTTC. Its protein product is CASSYGVTGHRYEQYF.

The chain is built from TRBV5-1 and TRBJ2-2; tentatively, D is TRBD1 (5 bases). This CDR3 is 14 amino acids long. Germline-derived CDR1 and CDR2 are SGHRS and YFSETQ. Trimming removed 3 bases from V and 4 bases from J, with 10 bases in between. The DNA for the CDR3 is TGCGCCAGCAGCTCAACAGGCTCCACCGGGGAGCTGTTTTTT. Its protein is CASSSTGSTGELFF. Supplemented by reference TRBV5-1 and TRBJ2-2, the full variable domain reads KAGVTQTPRYLIKTRGQQVTLSCSPISGHRSVSWYQQTPGQGLQFLFEYFSETQRNKGNFPGRFSGRQFSNSRSEMNVSTLELGDSALYLCASSSTGSTGELFFGEGSRLTVL.

This rearrangement joins TRBV7-2 to TRBJ2-5, with 9 bases matching TRBD2. With 2 bases clipped from V and 4 bases from J, the junction kept 8 bases outside the gene matches. CDR1 is SGHTA and CDR2 is FQGNSA in the germline V gene. The CDR3 spans 16 residues. CDR3 nucleotide sequence: TGTGCCAGCAGCTTAAGTCGCGGGAGGGGGCGAGAGACCCAGTACTTC. Amino acid sequence: CASSLSRGRGRETQYF.

V and J are TRBV10-3 and TRBJ2-7; 9 nucleotides align to TRBD2. The germline gives CDR1 ENHRY, CDR2 SYGVKD. The CDR3 has 16 amino acids. V dropped 0 bases and J dropped 0; count of bases not matched to a gene: 3. CDR3 in DNA: TGTGCCATCAGTGAGTCCATTAGCGGGAGCTCCTACGAGCAGTACTTC. Protein: CAISESISGSSYEQYF.

The chain couples TRBV15 to TRBJ1-2; D might be TRBD1 (5 bases). This CDR3 region has 13 residues. V was cut by 5 bases and J by 5 bases, with 12 bases left in between. The V gene's germline CDR1 is LNHNV and CDR2 YYDKDF (reference sequence). For the CDR3, the DNA is TGTGCCACCAGCTTTACAGGTGGTTATGGCTACACCTTC. It codes for CATSFTGGYGYTF. The entire variable domain, with the rest obtained from reference TRBV15 and TRBJ1-2, is as follows: DAMVIQNPRYQVTQFGKPVTLSCSQTLNHNVMYWYQQKSSQAPKLLFHYYDKDFNNEADTPDNFQSRRPNTSFCFLDIRSPGLGDTAMYLCATSFTGGYGYTFGSGTRLTVV.

The V gene is TRBV6-4, the J gene TRBJ2-1; 7 positions agree with TRBD1. This CDR3 has 14 residues. Per the germline V gene, CDR1 is MRHNA and CDR2 is SNTAGT. V was clipped by 3 bases and J by 7 bases; unmatched bases: 6. This chain's CDR3 is CASSDSGTANEQFF. In nucleotides, the CDR3 is TGTGCCAGCAGTGATTCCGGGACAGCGAATGAGCAGTTCTTC.

The CDR3 is CASSPNPAGVMDTQYF. The DNA for the CDR3 is TGTGCCAGCAGCCCGAATCCAGCGGGGGTAATGGATACGCAGTATTTT. The chain is built from TRBV4-2 and TRBJ2-3, with TRBD2 matching 8 bases. Germline V gives CDR1 LGHNA, CDR2 YNFKEQ. V dropped 4 bases and J dropped 6; count of bases not matched to a gene: 12. This CDR3 is 16 amino acids long.

This chain joins TRBV7-2 and TRBJ2-1, with TRBD2 matching over 8 bases. Looked up from germline, CDR1 is SGHTA and CDR2 is FQGNSA. With 6 bases clipped from V and 4 bases from J, the junction kept 11 bases outside the gene matches. This CDR3 is built from 16 residues. CDR3 in DNA: TGTGCCAGCAGTCACGGAGGGCGGGGGGTTTACAATGAGCAGTTCTTC. Encoded protein: CASSHGGRGVYNEQFF.

With respect to this clone: A single base separates this from a much larger clone, so it may be a read error. V usage is TRBV27 and J usage is TRBJ1-1; TRBD1 agrees at 8 bases. The germline gives CDR1 MNHEY, CDR2 SMNVEV (reference sequence). J lost 1 base, V lost 6 bases, and 1 base had no gene match. There are 13 residues in the CDR3. The CDR3 sequence is CASRGTGNTEAFF. In DNA, the CDR3 is TGTGCCAGCAGGGGGACAGGGAACACTGAAGCTTTCTTT.

The chain couples TRBV12-5 to TRBJ2-7, with D possibly called TRBD1 or TRBD2 (6 bases each). Trimming shortened V by 0 bases and J by 0 bases, and 9 bases separated the two germline ends. The CDR3 runs to 15 residues. CDR1 and CDR2 from the germline V gene are LGHNT and FRNRAP. The CDR3 is CASGLVGGSSYEQYF. The CDR3 nucleotides are TGTGCTAGTGGTTTGGTAGGGGGGAGCTCCTACGAGCAGTACTTC.

The CDR3: CASSYSLQVGGYTF. In nucleotides, the CDR3 is TGTGCCAGCAGTTACTCTCTCCAGGTGGGAGGCTACACCTTC. V gene TRBV6-5 combines with J gene TRBJ1-2, with D unresolved. The CDR3 sequence is 14 residues long. V shed 0 bases and J shed 8 bases, with 13 bases lying between them. Germline V gives CDR1 MNHEY, CDR2 SVGAGI.

This clone was detected only once. The V and J genes are TRBV5-6 and TRBJ1-5; 7 nucleotides agree with TRBD1. Germline CDR1 SGHDT, CDR2 YYEEEE. The CDR3 runs to 14 residues. V trimming: 4 bases; J trimming: 6 bases; junction bases outside the gene matches: 7. CDR3: CASSRTGEGQPQHF. The CDR3 nucleotides read TGTGCCAGCAGCCGAACAGGGGAAGGTCAGCCCCAGCATTTT.

The rearrangement links TRBV20-1 to TRBJ1-6; no clear D gene. The CDR3 is made up of 12 amino acids. Looked up from germline, CDR1 is DFQATT and CDR2 is SNEGSKA (reference sequence). V was clipped by 3 bases and J by 7 bases, with 7 bases between them. The chain's CDR3 is CSASFGNSPLHF. In nucleotides, the CDR3 is TGCAGTGCTAGTTTTGGGAATTCACCCCTCCACTTT.